Following are 28 T cell receptor beta chains from one sample sequenced in a study of T cells in Graves' hyperthyroidism and ophthalmopathy. RNA transcripts yielded amplified TCR beta CDR3 regions. The HTBI primer set served for first-round RT-PCR of the TCR CDR3. Each CDR3 protein is one row after TCRdb ran MiXCR on the multiplex PCR reads. The table has over 300,000 distinct CDR3 sequences, approximately 15% seen once. Sequenced material: blood. Receptor source: a woman in her fifties or sixties with Graves' hyperthyroidism.

This clonotype came up many times. The J gene is TRBJ1-4, the V gene TRBV12-3 or TRBV12-4; TRBD1 matches 7 bases. The CDR3 sequence is 14 residues long. The J segment lost 8 bases and the V segment lost 5 bases, leaving 8 bases of the junction unmatched. Here the CDR3 DNA reads TGTGCCAGCAGTCTACAGGGGAGAGGGGAAAAACTGTTTTTT. This codes for CASSLQGRGEKLFF.

This clonotype was counted a few times. At one end, the junction sequence differs from germline, possibly due to a read error. The chain joins TRBV7-7 to TRBJ2-5; D might be TRBD1 or TRBD2, each matching 5 bases. CDR1 SSHAT and CDR2 FNYEAQ come from the germline V gene (reference sequence). The CDR3 contains 16 residues. The CDR3 loop reads CASSPDLDPGTVTQYF. In nucleotides, the CDR3 is TGTGCTAGCAGCCCGGACCTGGACCCAGGGACCGTGACCCAGTACTTC. Looking up the rest from reference TRBV7-7 and TRBJ2-5 gives the full variable domain: GAGVSQSPRYKVTKRGQDVTLRCDPISSHATLYWYQQALGQGPEFLTYFNYEAQPDKSGLPSDRFSAERPEGSISTLTIQRTEQRDSAMYRCASSPDLDPGTVTQYFGPGTRLLVL.

This clonotype was seen many times. The rearrangement uses TRBV29-1 and TRBJ2-1; 8 bases agree with TRBD2. This CDR3 is 15 amino acids long. The trim removed 0 bases at V and 10 bases at J, leaving 11 bases unmatched. Germline lookup yields CDR1 SQVTM and CDR2 ANQGSEA. In DNA, the CDR3 is TGCAGCGTTGAAGACACCGGGACTAGGGCTGGGGAGCAGTTCTTC. Protein sequence: CSVEDTGTRAGEQFF.

Concerning this clonotype: This sequence may be a read error, since a much larger clone differs from it by one base. The genes are TRBV7-2 and TRBJ2-1; D is possibly TRBD2 (6 bases). The CDR3 length is 15 residues. Between the trimmed V and J ends, which lost 5 bases and 5 bases, there was a span of 16 bases. Germline-derived CDR1 and CDR2 are SGHTA and FQGNSA. CDR3 coding DNA: TGTGCCAGCAGCCAATTCGCGGGGTCCCACAATGAGCAGTTCTTC. This gives the protein CASSQFAGSHNEQFF.

This clonotype was counted at least ten times. The chain employs TRBV12-3 or TRBV12-4 and TRBJ1-4; D gene uncertain. The CDR3 is 14 amino acids. Trimming took off 7 bases at V and 2 bases at J, with 11 bases between the two ends. The CDR3 reads CASTYAGTNEKLFF. Written as DNA, the CDR3 is TGTGCCAGCACATACGCCGGGACTAATGAAAAACTGTTTTTT.

This clonotype has a count of ten or more. The chain couples TRBV29-1 to TRBJ1-1; D is undetermined. Germline V gene sequence: CDR1 SQVTM, CDR2 ANQGSEA. V lost 3 bases and J 1 base, leaving 9 bases between the germline ends. The CDR3 sequence is 13 residues long. The CDR3 DNA sequence: TGCAGCGTTGAGAGTCATACGAACACTGAAGCTTTCTTT. This gives the protein CSVESHTNTEAFF.

Ten or more counts support this clonotype. The CDR3 sequence: CASRPAEAYEQYF. The CDR3 DNA sequence: TGTGCCAGCAGACCTGCGGAGGCCTACGAGCAGTACTTC. The chain carries TRBV7-9 and TRBJ2-7; tentative D call: TRBD2 (5 bases). Trimming left V 6 bases short and J 2 bases short, with 11 bases between. This CDR3 region has 13 residues. CDR1 is SEHNR and CDR2 is FQNEAQ in the germline V gene (reference sequence).

This sequence joins TRBV4-1 and TRBJ2-1; the D gene is possibly TRBD1 (6 bases). Germline CDR1 MGHRA, CDR2 YSYEKL. The length of the CDR3 is 14 residues. V shed 7 bases and J shed 7 bases, with 17 bases lying between them. CDR3 DNA sequence: TGCGCCAGCAAAAGGGGGACGCTCGGAAATGAGCAGTTCTTC. The encoded protein is CASKRGTLGNEQFF.

This chain links TRBV10-3 with TRBJ2-5; a possible D gene is TRBD1 (6 bases). Germline values: CDR1 ENHRY, CDR2 SYGVKD. The CDR3 covers 11 residues. Trimming took off 10 bases at V and 2 bases at J, with 8 bases between the two ends. As DNA, the CDR3 is TGTGCCACAGGGGTTCAAGAGACCCAGTACTTC. Amino acids: CATGVQETQYF.

Only a few counts were recorded for this clonotype. The rearrangement uses TRBV24-1 and TRBJ1-2, with no clear D. The germline CDR1 and CDR2 sequences are KGHDR and SFDVKD. V lost 4 bases and J 0 bases, leaving 5 bases between the germline ends. This CDR3 has 13 residues. As DNA, the CDR3 is TGTGCCACCAGTGAGGCGTCTAACTATGGCTACACCTTC. This encodes CATSEASNYGYTF.

This clonotype showed up many times. In DNA form, the CDR3 reads TGTGCCAGCAGCTTAGCTACCGTCTTCTCCTACGAGCAGTACTTC. This translates into CASSLATVFSYEQYF. This rearrangement joins TRBV11-2 to TRBJ2-7; D is unresolved. This CDR3 has 15 residues. Germline values: CDR1 SGHAT, CDR2 FQNNGV. The V gene lost 1 base and the J gene lost 0 bases, with 10 bases spanning the gap.

This clonotype was picked up many times. The V and J genes are TRBV2 and TRBJ1-5, with 10 bases identical to TRBD1. Germline V CDR1 and CDR2: SNHLY, FYNNEI. The ends lost 6 bases at V and 6 bases at J; junction bases unmatched: 17. The CDR3 totals 18 residues. The CDR3 is CASRGPGQGRKWVQPQHF. The CDR3 region has the DNA TGTGCCAGCAGGGGCCCGGGACAGGGGAGAAAGTGGGTTCAGCCCCAGCATTTT.

This clonotype was seen ten or more times. The chain joins TRBV5-8 to TRBJ1-5; perhaps TRBD1 as D (6 bases). CDR1 is SGHTS and CDR2 is YDEGEE in the germline V gene. The CDR3 totals 15 residues. Trimming removed 0 bases at V and 3 bases at J, with 10 bases between. As DNA, the CDR3 is TGTGCCAGCAGCTTGGGGGACACATACAATCAGCCCCAGCATTTT. Translated, it gives CASSLGDTYNQPQHF.

A remark on this clonotype: A much bigger clone sits one base away, suggesting this may be a read error. The chain combines TRBV11-2 with TRBJ2-1, with D unclear. The J call is uncertain, as TRBJ2-7 better fits the DNA end. This CDR3 is 13 amino acids long. CDR1 and CDR2 (germline): SGHAT, FQNNGV. The CDR3 reads CASSLEYDNEQYF. The DNA for the CDR3 is TGTGCCAGCAGCTTAGAATACGACAATGAGCAGTACTTC.

This clonotype appeared a few times. This CDR3 is CASAPGARDRGLSGELFF. The CDR3 DNA is TGTGCTAGTGCCCCTGGGGCGCGGGACAGGGGGCTATCCGGGGAGCTGTTTTTT. The V and J genes are TRBV12-5 and TRBJ2-2; 12 nucleotides align to TRBD1. The V segment lost 7 bases and the J segment 6 bases; nucleotides outside the gene matches: 15. The CDR3 is 18 amino acids. Per germline, CDR1 LGHNT and CDR2 FRNRAP. The variable domain in full, with the rest retrieved from reference TRBV12-5 and TRBJ2-2, is DARVTQTPRHKVTEMGQEVTMRCQPILGHNTVFWYRQTMMQGLELLAYFRNRAPLDDSGMPKDRFSAEMPDATLATLKIQPSEPRDSAVYFCASAPGARDRGLSGELFFGEGSRLTVL.

This clonotype occurred many times. The rearrangement uses TRBV11-2 and TRBJ1-1; D perhaps matches TRBD1 (6 bases). V lost 3 bases to trimming and J lost 1 base, with 12 bases between them. The CDR3 totals 15 residues. Germline V gene data show CDR1 as SGHAT and CDR2 as FQNNGV. This CDR3 reads CASSFQGQRNTEAFF. In DNA, the CDR3 is TGTGCCAGCAGCTTTCAAGGACAGCGGAACACTGAAGCTTTCTTT.

In its sample, this clonotype was seen a few times. The CDR3 DNA is TGCAGTGCTAGAGCCCGGACAGGGAGCTACGAGCAGTACTTC. As protein: CSARARTGSYEQYF. V and J are TRBV20-1 and TRBJ2-7; 8 bases are a match to TRBD1. In germline, CDR1 is DFQATT, CDR2 SNEGSKA (reference sequence). The CDR3 runs to 14 residues. J lost 3 bases, V lost 1 base, and 5 bases had no gene match.

This CDR3 reads CASSMTGNYGYTF. The CDR3 nucleotides are TGTGCCAGTAGTATGACAGGAAACTATGGCTACACCTTC. The chain uses TRBV19 and TRBJ1-2, with D possibly TRBD1 on 6 matching bases. The CDR3 extends over 13 amino acids. V was clipped by 3 bases and J by 2 bases, with 7 bases between them. CDR1 and CDR2 from the germline V gene are LNHDA and SQIVND (reference sequence).

Many counts were recorded for this clonotype. The chain is built from TRBV12-3 or TRBV12-4 and TRBJ2-7; D may be TRBD1 (6 bases). This CDR3 is 14 amino acids long. Deletions cut 6 bases from V and 2 bases from J, with 14 bases between. CDR3 sequence reads: CASRPTGTAYEQYF. In DNA, the CDR3 is TGTGCCAGCAGACCTACAGGGACGGCCTACGAGCAGTACTTC.

There are many counts of this clonotype. The V gene is TRBV5-1, the J gene TRBJ2-1; D uncertain. V lost 1 base, J lost 2 bases, and 4 bases lay in between. The CDR3 contains 13 residues. Per the germline V gene, CDR1 is SGHRS and CDR2 is YFSETQ. The CDR3 DNA reads TGCGCCAGCAGCTTGCAGGCCTACAATGAGCAGTTCTTC. It codes for CASSLQAYNEQFF.

There are many counts of this clonotype. The V call is TRBV2, the J call TRBJ1-2; D gene uncertain. The CDR3 covers 14 residues. CDR1 and CDR2 (germline): SNHLY, FYNNEI. Trimming stripped 6 bases from V and 8 bases from J, with 19 bases between. The CDR3 is CASSPNGFLEGYTF. As DNA, the CDR3 is TGTGCCAGCAGCCCGAATGGTTTCTTGGAGGGCTACACCTTC.

There are many counts of this clonotype. CDR3 sequence (DNA): TGTGCCAGTGCCAGGGGACGGTTCTACGAGCAGTACTTC. Protein: CASARGRFYEQYF. The chain recombines TRBV19 with TRBJ2-7; weak D call: TRBD1 (6 bases). The V gene's germline CDR1 is LNHDA and CDR2 SQIVND (reference sequence). V was shortened by 8 bases and J by 3 bases, with 14 bases between the two germline ends. The CDR3 is 13 amino acids.

In its sample, this clonotype was seen many times. The rearrangement links TRBV11-2 to TRBJ2-3, with TRBD1 matching 8 bases. The V and J ends lost 4 bases and 7 bases, in that order; junction bases with no gene match: 10. The CDR3 consists of 15 residues. Germline-derived CDR1 and CDR2 are SGHAT and FQNNGV. CDR3 sequence: CASSSWTGFANTQYF. The CDR3, as DNA: TGTGCCAGCAGCTCTTGGACAGGGTTCGCAAATACGCAGTATTTT. Looking up the rest from reference TRBV11-2 and TRBJ2-3 gives the full variable domain: EAGVAQSPRYKIIEKRQSVAFWCNPISGHATLYWYQQILGQGPKLLIQFQNNGVVDDSQLPKDRFSAERLKGVDSTLKIQPAKLEDSAVYLCASSSWTGFANTQYFGPGTRLTVL.

This clonotype was seen many times. The V call is TRBV30, the J call TRBJ1-5, with no clear D. Germline loops: CDR1 GTSNPN, CDR2 SVGIG (reference sequence). This CDR3 comprises 13 residues. V was shortened by 0 bases and J by 6 bases, with 9 bases between the two germline ends. The CDR3 region has the DNA TGTGCCTGGAGTGTACACCTAGGTCAGCCCCAGCATTTT. Translated: CAWSVHLGQPQHF.

The rearrangement joins TRBV19 to TRBJ2-1; D gene unclear. The CDR3 totals 12 residues. V lost 1 base, J lost 6 bases, and 4 bases lay in between. CDR1 is LNHDA, CDR2 SQIVND, per germline (reference sequence). The CDR3 region has the DNA TGTGCCAGTAGTATAGGTCTCAATGAGCAGTTCTTC. It encodes CASSIGLNEQFF.

The chain links TRBV7-3 to TRBJ2-2; 12 nucleotides match TRBD2. The J segment lost 5 bases and the V segment lost 4 bases, leaving 11 bases of the junction unmatched. The CDR3 has 18 amino acids. Germline V CDR1 and CDR2: SGHTA, FQGTGA. CDR3 sequence (DNA): TGTGCCAGCAGCTCCCCGACTAGCGGGAGACGTAAAACCGGGGAGCTGTTTTTT. This translates into CASSSPTSGRRKTGELFF.

This rearrangement joins TRBV28 to TRBJ1-3; D is uncertain. From germline, CDR1 is MDHEN and CDR2 SYDVKM. The V and J ends lost 6 bases and 0 bases respectively, with 6 bases between them. This CDR3 is built from 13 residues. CDR3 sequence reads: CASSPISGNTIYF. The CDR3 coding sequence is TGTGCCAGCAGCCCAATCTCTGGAAACACCATATATTTT. The whole variable domain, remainder taken from reference TRBV28 and TRBJ1-3, is DVKVTQSSRYLVKRTGEKVFLECVQDMDHENMFWYRQDPGLGLRLIYFSYDVKMKEKGDIPEGYSVSREKKERFSLILESASTNQTSMYLCASSPISGNTIYFGEGSWLTVV.

This clonotype was seen ten or more times. V gene TRBV7-9 combines with J gene TRBJ1-1; weak D call: TRBD1 (6 bases). The germline V gene has CDR1 SEHNR and CDR2 FQNEAQ (reference sequence). Trimming pared 5 bases from V and 7 bases from J, leaving 14 bases between. The CDR3 spans 13 residues. The CDR3 sequence is CASSAAGVSEAFF. Written as DNA, the CDR3 is TGTGCCAGCAGCGCCGCAGGGGTAAGTGAAGCTTTCTTT.